The next 7 T cell receptor beta chains were all read from a single sample in a study of PD-1 blockade in classical Hodgkin lymphoma. The sample's time point: cycle 4 day 1 (C4D1), after more than five weeks of nivolumab. There was relapse after autologous stem cell transplantation in every patient, and there was variation in brentuximab vedotin exposure. Repertoires were generated with immunoSEQ multiplex PCR, while TCRdb's copy carries only in-frame clones and drops some. The sample carries 40,000 to 50,000 clones, approximately 67% recorded once. Sequencing used peripheral blood mononuclear cells (PBMCs), obtained before the fourth cycle of nivolumab. These receptors all stem from a human donor with classical Hodgkin lymphoma.

This rearrangement joins TRBV5-6 to TRBJ2-5; either TRBD1 or TRBD2 may supply D (5 bases each). The end of the DNA aligns better with TRBJ2-7, so the J call may be wrong. This CDR3 spans 16 amino acids. Germline values: CDR1 SGHDT, CDR2 YYEEEE. CDR3 sequence reads: CASSLAEGLFTYEQYF. As DNA, the CDR3 is TGTGCCAGCAGCTTGGCCGAGGGGTTGTTCACCTACGAGCAGTACTTC.

This chain links TRBV9 with TRBJ2-7; no clear D gene. Between the trimmed V and J ends, which lost 0 bases and 3 bases, there was a span of 10 bases. CDR3 length: 14 residues. Germline loops: CDR1 SGDLS, CDR2 YYNGEE. This CDR3 is CASSVGPASYEQYF. The CDR3 DNA sequence: TGTGCCAGCAGCGTAGGACCCGCGAGCTACGAGCAGTACTTC.

The chain uses TRBV5-5 and TRBJ2-6; D not resolved. Germline-derived CDR1 and CDR2 are SGHKS and YYEKEE (reference sequence). This CDR3 comprises 14 residues. Deletions cut 4 bases from V and 3 bases from J, with 8 bases between. This chain's CDR3 is CASSRSSGANVLTF. CDR3 bases: TGTGCCAGCAGCCGGTCCAGTGGGGCCAACGTCCTGACTTTC.

This clone was observed a handful of times. The V call is TRBV7-2, the J call TRBJ2-5, with D unresolved. Trimming stripped 1 base from V and 5 bases from J, with 5 bases between. This CDR3 has 12 amino acids. Germline V CDR1 and CDR2: SGHTA, FQGNSA. This chain's CDR3 is CASSLVSETQYF. As DNA, the CDR3 is TGTGCCAGCAGCTTAGTTTCGGAGACCCAGTACTTC. The entire variable domain, with the rest obtained from reference TRBV7-2 and TRBJ2-5, is as follows: GAGVSQSPSNKVTEKGKDVELRCDPISGHTALYWYRQSLGQGLEFLIYFQGNSAPDKSGLPSDRFSAERTGGSVSTLTIQRTQQEDSAVYLCASSLVSETQYFGPGTRLLVL.

The rearrangement links TRBV29-1 to TRBJ2-3; 8 bases agree with TRBD2. Trimming at V came to 0 bases and at J to 2 bases, leaving 7 bases not matched to a gene. This CDR3 contains 16 residues. Germline V gene lookup returns CDR1 SQVTM and CDR2 ANQGSEA. The CDR3 nucleotides read TGCAGCGTTGAAGACCCGGGACTAGGTTCCACAGATACGCAGTATTTT. Protein product: CSVEDPGLGSTDTQYF.

This chain uses TRBV4-3 with TRBJ1-2; TRBD1 aligns across 11 bases. V gave up 0 bases and J gave up 5 bases; unmatched junction bases: 5. CDR3 length equals 16 residues. The germline gives CDR1 LGHNA, CDR2 YSLEER. CDR3 residues: CASSQDFGQGAYGYTF. CDR3 sequence (DNA): TGCGCCAGCAGCCAAGATTTCGGACAGGGGGCTTATGGCTACACCTTC.

V and J are TRBV6-5 and TRBJ2-7; possible D gene TRBD2, 5 bases. The CDR3 covers 14 residues. Germline CDR1 reads MNHEY; CDR2 reads SVGAGI. Trimming pared 0 bases from V and 7 bases from J, leaving 13 bases between. The chain's CDR3 is CASSYSGIHQEQYF. The CDR3 DNA sequence: TGTGCCAGCAGTTACTCCGGGATCCACCAAGAGCAGTACTTC.